The sequence of this T cell receptor (beta chain) was determined in a study of cytomegalovirus exposure and HLA in healthy donors (dated by TCRdb to the late 2010s). In the study overall: An earlier analysis of some 600 of the donors reported about 280 Gb of sequence data and around 110 million unique TCR beta sequences obtained from roughly 170 million T cells. An early release covering just under 650 HLA-typed donors comprised 300 to 350 gigabases of sequencing data and some 79 million unique TCR sequences. The genetic ancestry cluster associated with self-reported Caucasian donors included roughly four fifths of the approximately 400 genotyped donors. The aim of the study was to test whether cataloging public T cell receptors could identify signatures of past pathogen exposure. The study used immunosequencing to profile the T cell repertoires of under 700 subjects and linked those repertoires to cytomegalovirus serostatus. A separate validation cohort of approximately 120 different subjects was used in addition to the 666-subject first cohort. To predict cytomegalovirus infection status, the study brought together high-throughput TCR immunosequencing, statistical association of individual TCRs with disease status, and machine learning. In a later analysis, previously published TCR beta repertoires from 500 to 750 donors were re-analyzed and high-resolution HLA genotyping was added so that TCR occurrence patterns could be studied. The later analysis used no new phenotypic data to find candidate immune exposures, relying instead on TCR beta sequences and their occurrence across donors. An earlier analysis of some 600 of the donors applied high-throughput TCR beta sequencing to assess whether each TCR beta V gene segment acted as functional or pseudogenic. Donor age, sex, ethnicity and CMV serostatus were compiled together with the repertoire data. In a later genetic analysis, genome-wide SNP genotypes for about 55% of the roughly 700 donors were used, and that subset was treated as a discovery cohort. All discovery cohort repertoires had been generated on a single sequencing platform. Both class I and class II loci were covered by HLA typing, at four-digit resolution. Typing coverage differed by locus: A, B, C, DRB1 and DQB1 were typed in about 629-640 donors, DQA1 in 500 to 550, DPA1 in 600 to 610, and DPB1 in around 490. Five DR-DQ haplotypes were treated as single units for association and clustering because of strong linkage in the cohort. Among 350 to 400 genotyped donors of the cohort, an average of about 240,000 unique TCR beta nucleotide sequences were sequenced per donor, roughly 20% of them non-productive. Overall study outcomes, separate from this receptor: A later analysis found that HLA-associated TCR beta chains were more clonally expanded and had lower generation probabilities than equally common non-associated chains. Immune exposure information for the cohort was limited to CMV serostatus. Because counts were too low, fewer than 20 rarely observed V segments, including chromosome 9 orphons, were excluded from the earlier analysis of 587 of the donors. An earlier analysis of 587 of the donors showed that most TCR beta V segments appeared in productive rearrangements either about 87% or about 30% of the time, which broadly matched IMGT annotations. According to a later genetic analysis, donors in an Asian-associated ancestry cluster had fewer N-insertions in productive TCRs than the roughly 700-donor mean. A later genetic analysis associated a missense DCLRE1C variant with V-gene and J-gene trimming of TCR beta chains, and an independent cohort replicated the association. In vitro tests confirmed that a few of the cytomegalovirus-associated TCR beta chains recognize cytomegalovirus antigens. A cluster of highly shared sequence variants was judged likely to represent a technical artifact of the sequencing pipeline. Specific HLA alleles were associated with over 15,000 TCR beta sequences at a false discovery rate of 0.05 in a later analysis. When HLA alleles, especially DR and DQ, strongly co-occurred, TCR associations were difficult to assign to individual alleles. Correlated functional status among segregating V segments might be attributable to linkage disequilibrium, but an unknown experimental factor could not be ruled out. Because some donors lacked HLA typing at each locus, the association tests relied only on the typed subset. The cohort was sequenced for TCR beta chains only, and without alpha or paired-chain data the features that could be detected were limited. A further reported finding was that TCR beta sequences accurately predicted the HLA-A and HLA-B alleles for most subjects in the first cohort. A total of around 150 TCR beta chains were listed by the study as associated with cytomegalovirus. According to a later analysis, TCR association rates differed among HLA loci, with DRB1 alleles showing the most associated TCRs and HLA-C alleles showing the fewest. A later analysis found that most CMV-associated TCR beta chains appeared HLA-restricted, with HLA associations seemingly driven largely by CMV exposure. Most TCR sequences were seen in very few donors, while some public TCRs were found in many individuals. Some IMGT-functional V segments, including TRBV6-2 and TRBV6-3, could not be distinguished by the 87-base-pair reads and were therefore excluded. The authors suggested that the approach could potentially be generalized to other disease states and immunological phenotypes. Roughly uniform sequencing depth across donors was assumed in presence/absence analyses, although this assumption may not hold. The classifier was reported to diagnose cytomegalovirus status with high specificity and sensitivity in both the original and validation cohorts. According to a later analysis, parvovirus B19, influenza, CMV and Epstein-Barr virus appeared linked to several top co-occurrence clusters.

A note on this clone: Its cognate antigen has yet to be identified.

Library generation was performed with the immunoSEQ multiplex PCR assay. The multiplex PCR relied on a mix of 60 forward primers for TCR Vbeta segments and 13 reverse primers for TCR Jbeta segments. A multiplex PCR assay on genomic DNA amplified the CDR3 region of rearranged TCR beta genes. The amplified TCR beta libraries were sequenced on the Illumina HiSeq System as 87-base-pair reads. For the original study's pipeline: A later analysis tallied roughly 80 million unique TCR beta chains across the 610 or so repertoires, and about 12 million of those chains were shared by two or more donors. Raw reads were error-corrected and collapsed into unique sequences with a nearest-neighbor algorithm that merged closely related sequences to remove PCR and sequencing errors. Alignment of CDR3 sequences to IMGT reference sequences was used to assign V, D and J gene segments. For a sequence to be retained, at least a six-nucleotide match to both a V gene segment and a J gene segment was required. Rearrangements were classified as productive when the CDR3 lacked stop codons and remained in frame with V and J, and all other rearrangements were classified as non-productive. CDR3 was defined according to IMGT convention as the region running from the second conserved V-encoded cysteine to the conserved J-encoded phenylalanine. The earlier analysis of fewer than 750 of the donors excluded sequences that lacked an unambiguous match to a single V gene segment. In an earlier analysis of several hundred of the donors, V segments were called functional above 56.7% productive rearrangements and were called segregating when the between-donor standard deviation exceeded 5%. A statistical classification framework was developed to diagnose cytomegalovirus status using the catalog of TCR beta chain sequences. In a later analysis, V and J genes were assigned by comparing TCR nucleotide sequences against IMGT/GENE-DB human TR gene sequences. A later analysis assigned CDR3 sequences and most-parsimonious VDJ recombination scenarios with the TCRdist pipeline. In a later analysis, each TCR beta chain was defined by its CDR3 amino acid sequence together with its V-gene family, and reads lacking a unique V-gene family were excluded. In a later analysis, 450 to 600 highly shared, low-generation-probability nucleotide sequences were removed to address suspected cross-contamination and a sequencing artifact. In a later analysis, a clonal expansion index was calculated for each public chain from normalized within-repertoire ranks of inferred template counts. In a later analysis, generation probabilities were computed with a VDJ recombination model fitted to out-of-frame rearrangements, and the resulting probabilities were checked against IGoR. A later analysis scored TCR-TCR, TCR-HLA and TCR-CMV co-occurrence with hypergeometric tests, applying a repertoire-size bias correction to TCR pairs. To estimate false discovery rates, a later analysis permuted the HLA or CMV assignments 20 times. A later analysis grouped co-occurring TCRs with DBSCAN, adding TCRdist sequence similarity when clustering within HLA-allele-positive subsets. For co-occurrence clustering, repertoires with fewer than 30,000 or more than 120,000 public chains were excluded, along with five repertoires with anomalous nucleotide sharing. The table comes from immuneACCESS by way of TCRdb, which keeps in-frame sequences with V and J called. Part of the clones is missing from these tables; in studies checked, under half for an unresolved V gene and the rest for unknown reasons. V and J calls plus clone size are reproduced from that table; the DNA served to infer D and trimming. The table for this sample lists some 160,000 clones. The ten largest clonotypes hold about 2.2% of the sample.

CDR3 length: 16 amino acids, cysteine to phenylalanine. Only the CDR3 region is kept as DNA, spanning 48 bases read in frame from base 1. From a lookup of the germline V gene, CDR1 and CDR2 are SGHTS and YDEGEE. From V the trimming removes 4 bases and from J it removes 5 bases, while the gene matches leave 8 bases of the junction unaccounted for. The cohort comprised approximately 700 healthy bone marrow donors. At the time of sampling, every cohort member was nominally healthy, though immune exposures that went unrecorded were likely present. The donor was CMV seronegative and was included in the group of several hundred seronegative cohort members. Every donor gave a peripheral blood sample, and the peripheral blood mononuclear cells from that sample were used for TCR beta sequencing. Genomic DNA was extracted from the blood cell samples with the Qiagen DNeasy Blood Extraction Kit.

The V and J segments used are TRBV5-8 and TRBJ2-7, with 14 junctional bases fitting TRBD2. This sequence originates from a man aged 25 to 40 in good health and CMV-seronegative. Source material: PBMCs. The DNA sequence reads TGTGCCAGCAGCAAAGGGACTAGCGGGAGCTTAGACGAGCAGTACTTC. Its protein is CASSKGTSGSLDEQYF.